These 30 T cell receptor beta chains were all obtained from the same sample, sequenced in a study of T cell responses to AZD1222 COVID-19 vaccine. Here immunoSEQ multiplex PCR was the method, and the copy in TCRdb shows in-frame clones only, minus some. The data contain 70,000 to 95,000 clones, approximately 89% of them seen just once; the ten biggest clones take up roughly 2.8%. The material was peripheral blood, obtained on day 0 of MenACWY control vaccination. All receptors come from an adult in good health.

This clone was detected only once. This chain links TRBV18 with TRBJ1-6; a weak D match, TRBD1 (5 bases). This CDR3 is 17 amino acids long. Germline V gene lookup returns CDR1 KGHSH and CDR2 LQKENI. Trimming stripped 3 bases from V and 6 bases from J, with 18 bases between. The CDR3 loop reads CASSPKGREALNSPLHF. The CDR3 DNA is TGTGCCAGCTCACCGAAAGGCAGGGAGGCCCTTAATTCACCCCTCCACTTT.

The V gene is TRBV3-1 (or the pseudogene TRBV3-2), the J gene TRBJ1-4; D unclear. The germline V gene has CDR1 LGHDT and CDR2 YNNKEL (reference sequence). This CDR3 is 12 amino acids long. V was cut by 0 bases and J by 14 bases, with 10 bases left in between. Here the CDR3 reads CASSQDRARLFF. The DNA of the CDR3 is TGTGCCAGCAGCCAAGATCGGGCTAGGCTGTTTTTT.

The chain couples TRBV19 to TRBJ2-1; D may be TRBD2 (6 bases). The CDR3 has 14 amino acids. The germline V gene has CDR1 LNHDA and CDR2 SQIVND (reference sequence). The V gene lost 3 bases and the J gene lost 5 bases, with 11 bases spanning the gap. DNA of the CDR3: TGTGCCAGTAGTATCCCCTGGGGGGACAATGAGCAGTTCTTC. This sequence encodes CASSIPWGDNEQFF.

The rearrangement uses TRBV20-1 and TRBJ2-5; D remains ambiguous. CDR1 is DFQATT and CDR2 is SNEGSKA in the germline V gene (reference sequence). The CDR3 sequence is 10 residues long. V lost 4 bases and J 3 bases, leaving 3 bases between the germline ends. The CDR3 region is CSANEETQYF. CDR3 DNA: TGCAGTGCTAATGAAGAGACCCAGTACTTC.

The J gene is TRBJ2-3, the V gene TRBV7-3; 7 nucleotides align to TRBD2. V trimming: 0 bases; J trimming: 1 base; junction bases outside the gene matches: 1. Germline V gene sequence: CDR1 SGHTA, CDR2 FQGTGA. This CDR3 is 15 amino acids long. CDR3 coding DNA: TGTGCCAGCAGCTTAACGGGGAGGGGCACAGATACGCAGTATTTT. Its protein is CASSLTGRGTDTQYF.

This clone was counted only a few times. The chain combines TRBV15 with TRBJ2-2, with D perhaps TRBD1 (5 bases). Looked up from germline, CDR1 is LNHNV and CDR2 is YYDKDF (reference sequence). Trimming left V 1 base short and J 6 bases short, with 12 bases between. The CDR3 is 15 amino acids. The CDR3 DNA reads TGTGCCACCAGCAGAGCTAGGACATCCTCCGGGGAGCTGTTTTTT. Translation: CATSRARTSSGELFF.

The gene calls are TRBV14 and TRBJ1-6, with D possibly being TRBD1 (5 bases). The CDR3 extends over 14 amino acids. Trimming stripped 1 base from V and 7 bases from J, with 8 bases between. Per the germline V gene, CDR1 is SGHDN and CDR2 is FVKESK. The CDR3 loop reads CASSQGQMNSPLHF. CDR3 coding DNA: TGTGCCAGCAGCCAAGGACAGATGAATTCACCCCTCCACTTT.

The J gene is TRBJ1-1, the V gene TRBV9, with TRBD1 matching 11 bases. Trimming removed 0 bases from V and 1 base from J; junction bases left unmatched: 17. The CDR3 is 21 amino acids. Per the germline V gene, CDR1 is SGDLS and CDR2 is YYNGEE. In nucleotides, the CDR3 is TGTGCCAGCAGCGTAGGCCTTATTTTACCGGGACAGGGGGATTGGAACACTGAAGCTTTCTTT. This codes for CASSVGLILPGQGDWNTEAFF.

V usage is TRBV4-1 and J usage is TRBJ2-7, with D possibly matching TRBD1 (6 bases). The CDR3 sequence is 15 residues long. V lost 4 bases and J lost 0, with 13 bases in between. Germline assignment: CDR1 MGHRA and CDR2 YSYEKL. The CDR3 DNA reads as TGCGCCAGCAGCCCACGGACAGACAGCTCCTACGAGCAGTACTTC. Protein sequence: CASSPRTDSSYEQYF.

V is TRBV6-5 and J is TRBJ1-1; D uncertain. Germline CDR1 MNHEY, CDR2 SVGAGI. The ends were cut back, 5 bases at V and 7 bases at J, with 17 bases in the middle. The length of the CDR3 is 14 residues. The CDR3 here is CASSRATGRFEAFF. The CDR3 nucleotides read TGTGCCAGCAGTCGGGCCACGGGGAGGTTTGAAGCTTTCTTT.

The rearrangement uses TRBV4-3 and TRBJ2-3; unclear D gene. V lost 1 base, J lost 0 bases, and 11 bases lay in between. The CDR3 contains 16 residues. Germline CDR1 and CDR2: LGHNA and YSLEER. The CDR3 region is CASSQGAARSTDTQYF. The DNA of the CDR3 is TGCGCCAGCAGCCAAGGGGCCGCTCGAAGCACAGATACGCAGTATTTT.

Here the CDR3 reads CASSLGPPGTGGNYEQYF. As DNA, the CDR3 is TGTGCCAGCTCACTTGGACCTCCCGGGACAGGGGGCAACTACGAGCAGTACTTC. The V call is TRBV18, the J call TRBJ2-7; 12 nucleotides match TRBD1. CDR1 and CDR2 from the germline V gene are KGHSH and LQKENI. The CDR3 runs to 18 residues. Germline trimming cut 4 bases from V and 3 bases from J; bases unmatched to any gene: 13.

The V call is TRBV2, the J call TRBJ1-1; TRBD1 is a possible D gene (5 bases). V was shortened by 0 bases and J by 2 bases, with 10 bases between the two germline ends. Germline assignment: CDR1 SNHLY and CDR2 FYNNEI. This CDR3 spans 15 amino acids. CDR3 region: CASSEAGPINTEAFF. As DNA, the CDR3 is TGTGCCAGCAGTGAAGCGGGGCCTATTAACACTGAAGCTTTCTTT.

V gene TRBV9 combines with J gene TRBJ1-5; unclear D gene. Per the germline V gene, CDR1 is SGDLS and CDR2 is YYNGEE. The CDR3 extends over 10 amino acids. The CDR3 DNA follows: TGTGCAGGAGTTTGTCAGCCCCAGCATTTT. Residues: CAGVCQPQHF. Filled out from reference TRBV9 and TRBJ1-5, the complete variable domain reads DSGVTQTPKHLITATGQRVTLRCSPRSGDLSVYWYQQSLDQGLQFLIQYYNGEERAKGNILERFSAQQFPDLHSELNLSSLELGDSALYFCAGVCQPQHFGDGTRLSIL.

The J gene is TRBJ1-1, the V gene TRBV5-4; D gene uncertain. Germline loops: CDR1 SGHNT, CDR2 YYREEE (reference sequence). CDR3 length: 15 residues. With 0 bases removed from V and 1 base from J, the gap between germline ends came to 10 bases. The CDR3 region is CASSLDPFGNTEAFF. The CDR3 bases are TGTGCCAGCAGCTTGGACCCCTTTGGGAACACTGAAGCTTTCTTT.

The CDR3 nucleotides are TGTGCCAGCAGAGAACCGACTAGAGATGAGCAGTTCTTC. It specifies CASREPTRDEQFF. The genes are TRBV2 and TRBJ2-1; weak D call: TRBD2 (6 bases). Trimming left V 6 bases short and J 8 bases short, with 14 bases between. The germline gives CDR1 SNHLY, CDR2 FYNNEI. This CDR3 contains 13 residues.

The chain uses TRBV2 and TRBJ1-1, with 7 bases matching TRBD1. V lost 4 bases to trimming and J lost 1 base; unmatched junction nucleotides: 6. Germline V gene data show CDR1 as SNHLY and CDR2 as FYNNEI. CDR3 size: 15 residues. DNA for the CDR3: TGTGCCAGCAGTGGGGGAAGACAGGGGAACACTGAAGCTTTCTTT. It translates to CASSGGRQGNTEAFF. Using reference TRBV2 and TRBJ1-1 for the parts outside the CDR3, the full variable domain is EPEVTQTPSHQVTQMGQEVILRCVPISNHLYFYWYRQILGQKVEFLVSFYNNEISEKSEIFDDQFSVERPDGSNFTLKIRSTKLEDSAMYFCASSGGRQGNTEAFFGQGTRLTVV.

CDR3 residues: CASSPHPSYNSPLHF. The CDR3 coding sequence is TGTGCCAGCAGCCCCCATCCCTCCTATAATTCACCCCTCCACTTT. The chain uses TRBV5-8 and TRBJ1-6; no reliable D call. Germline V lookup: CDR1 SGHTS, CDR2 YDEGEE. Trimming cost V 4 bases and J 0 bases, with 8 bases left between them. The length of the CDR3 is 15 residues.

The chain couples TRBV30 to TRBJ2-5, with 7 bases matching TRBD2. The CDR3 is 16 amino acids. The germline CDR1 and CDR2 sequences are GTSNPN and SVGIG (reference sequence). The trim removed 1 base at V and 0 bases at J, leaving 8 bases unmatched. The CDR3 loop is CAWSGLGRGNQETQYF. DNA of the CDR3: TGTGCCTGGAGTGGGCTGGGGAGGGGAAACCAAGAGACCCAGTACTTC.

V usage is TRBV7-9 and J usage is TRBJ1-1; TRBD1 might be the D (5 bases). CDR1 is SEHNR and CDR2 is FQNEAQ in the germline V gene (reference sequence). This CDR3 is 14 amino acids long. Trimming removed 4 bases at V and 6 bases at J, with 15 bases between. DNA of the CDR3: TGTGCCAGCAGCTCACCAGGGAGCAACGCTGAAGCTTTCTTT. Amino acid sequence: CASSSPGSNAEAFF.

V and J are TRBV11-1 and TRBJ2-7, with a weak D call TRBD1 (6 bases). Trimming left V 5 bases short and J 7 bases short, with 15 bases between. The CDR3 totals 13 residues. Germline values: CDR1 SGHAT, CDR2 FQDESV (reference sequence). The CDR3 DNA follows: TGTGCCAGCAGCGACCGGACAGCACAAGAGCAGTACTTC. The encoded protein is CASSDRTAQEQYF.

The chain's CDR3 is CASSLDFSEQYF. CDR3 DNA sequence: TGTGCCAGCAGTCTAGACTTTTCCGAGCAGTACTTC. V usage is TRBV2 and J usage is TRBJ2-7; D gene unclear. The CDR3 is 12 amino acids. With 5 bases removed from V and 6 bases from J, the gap between germline ends came to 11 bases. Germline V lookup: CDR1 SNHLY, CDR2 FYNNEI.

This clone is a singleton in its sample. The chain recombines TRBV30 with TRBJ1-5, with D uncertain. The V gene lost 3 bases and the J gene lost 6 bases, with 3 bases spanning the gap. Germline values: CDR1 GTSNPN, CDR2 SVGIG (reference sequence). The CDR3 runs to 10 residues. CDR3: CAWRSQPQHF. The CDR3 DNA is TGTGCCTGGAGAAGTCAGCCCCAGCATTTT.

The chain is built from TRBV4-1 and TRBJ1-1, with D possibly matching TRBD1 (6 bases). CDR1 and CDR2 (germline): MGHRA, YSYEKL. The ends were cut back, 4 bases at V and 1 base at J, with 22 bases in the middle. The CDR3 consists of 18 residues. The CDR3 is CASSPAGAMLLGNTEAFF. The CDR3 DNA sequence: TGCGCCAGCAGCCCAGCAGGGGCAATGTTATTAGGGAACACTGAAGCTTTCTTT.

The chain has TRBV28 and TRBJ1-5; D is undetermined. The CDR3 extends over 12 amino acids. Germline V lookup: CDR1 MDHEN, CDR2 SYDVKM. The ends were cut back, 5 bases at V and 5 bases at J, with 7 bases in the middle. The CDR3 reads CASSTGDQPQHF. The CDR3 nucleotides are TGTGCCAGCAGTACCGGGGATCAGCCCCAGCATTTT.

The chain carries TRBV6-5 and TRBJ1-4, with unresolved D. V gave up 6 bases and J gave up 5 bases, with 16 bases separating them. Germline CDR1 is MNHEY and CDR2 is SVGAGI. This CDR3 comprises 15 residues. CDR3 bases: TGTGCCAGCAGACAAGACCGGGCCGTGAATGAAAAACTGTTTTTT. Translating it yields CASRQDRAVNEKLFF.

The chain employs TRBV5-1 and TRBJ1-4, with 9 bases that match TRBD1. J gave up 8 bases and V 4 bases, and 6 bases lay outside the gene matches. From germline, CDR1 is SGHRS and CDR2 YFSETQ. The CDR3 is 14 amino acids. The CDR3 DNA reads as TGCGCCAGCAGCCCCGGGACAGGGATCGAAAAACTGTTTTTT. Translated: CASSPGTGIEKLFF.

In this sample, this clone turned up once. V usage is TRBV12-3 or TRBV12-4 and J usage is TRBJ2-3; a weak D match, TRBD1 (5 bases). The CDR3 contains 13 residues. V dropped 6 bases and J dropped 3 bases, with 10 bases sitting between them. DNA of the CDR3: TGTGCCAGCAGCTACGACAGTACAGATACGCAGTATTTT. It specifies CASSYDSTDTQYF.

The chain uses TRBV6-5 and TRBJ1-2; no definite D call. Germline V lookup: CDR1 MNHEY, CDR2 SVGAGI. With 3 bases removed from V and 4 bases from J, the gap between germline ends came to 15 bases. The CDR3 extends over 15 amino acids. The CDR3 spells CASSYGRVGSYGYTF. The CDR3 DNA reads as TGTGCCAGCAGTTATGGGAGGGTTGGGAGCTATGGCTACACCTTC.

The chain uses TRBV10-3 and TRBJ1-2; TRBD1 matches at 7 bases. V was clipped by 6 bases and J by 1 base; unmatched bases: 20. The CDR3 spans 19 residues. The germline gives CDR1 ENHRY, CDR2 SYGVKD. The CDR3: CAIRRDIWDREPGNYGYTF. In DNA form, the CDR3 reads TGTGCCATCAGGAGGGATATTTGGGACAGAGAACCGGGTAACTATGGCTACACCTTC.